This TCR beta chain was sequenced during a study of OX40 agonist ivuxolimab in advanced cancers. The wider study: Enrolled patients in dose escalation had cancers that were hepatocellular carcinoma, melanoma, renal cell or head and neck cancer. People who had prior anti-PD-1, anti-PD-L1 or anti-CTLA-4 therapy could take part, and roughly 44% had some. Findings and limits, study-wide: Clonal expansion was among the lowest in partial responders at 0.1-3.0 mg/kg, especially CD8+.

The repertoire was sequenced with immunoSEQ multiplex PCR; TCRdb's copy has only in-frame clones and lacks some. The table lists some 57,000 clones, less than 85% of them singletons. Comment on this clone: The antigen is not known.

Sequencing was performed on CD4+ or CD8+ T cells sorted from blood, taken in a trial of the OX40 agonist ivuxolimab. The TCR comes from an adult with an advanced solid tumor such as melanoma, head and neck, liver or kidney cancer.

For the CDR3, the DNA is TGTGCCAGCCAAGCGGAGCGGGTAGCCCCGGGGACGCAGTATTTT. It codes for CASQAERVAPGTQYF. V usage is TRBV5-4 and J usage is TRBJ2-3, with a tentative D call TRBD2 (6 bases). Per germline, CDR1 SGHNT and CDR2 YYREEE (reference sequence). The CDR3 extends over 15 amino acids. Trimming took off 7 bases at V and 9 bases at J, with 24 bases between the two ends.